These 9 T cell receptor beta chains share one sample of origin, sequenced in a study of T cells in Graves' hyperthyroidism and ophthalmopathy. What was amplified from RNA transcripts were TCR beta CDR3 regions. The HTBI primer set was used in a first-round RT-PCR of the TCR CDR3. MiXCR, applied by TCRdb to the multiplex PCR reads, yields one record per CDR3 protein. This table holds about 550,000 distinct CDR3 sequences, about 20% found once. Material for sequencing was blood. All receptors come from a man between 18 and 35 years old with Graves' hyperthyroidism.

This rearrangement joins TRBV20-1 to TRBJ2-5; D is unresolved. The germline V gene encodes CDR1 DFQATT and CDR2 SNEGSKA (reference sequence). The CDR3 has 13 residues. Deletions cut 6 bases from V and 3 bases from J, with 14 bases between. CDR3 amino acids: CSAGTANKETQYF. In DNA, the CDR3 is TGCAGTGCCGGAACTGCCAATAAAGAGACCCAGTACTTC.

There are a few counts of this clonotype. The V call is TRBV4-3, the J call TRBJ2-7, with D possibly being TRBD2 (6 bases). Trimming took off 0 bases at V and 1 base at J, with 13 bases between the two ends. This CDR3 spans 16 amino acids. Germline values: CDR1 LGHNA, CDR2 YSLEER. CDR3 in DNA: TGCGCCAGCAGCCAAGATTGGGGTAGCGGTTCCTACGAGCAGTACTTC. Its translation is CASSQDWGSGSYEQYF.

V usage is TRBV11-2 and J usage is TRBJ1-3, with 9 bases lining up with TRBD1. Germline trimming cut 6 bases from V and 2 bases from J; bases unmatched to any gene: 8. CDR1 and CDR2 (germline): SGHAT, FQNNGV. The length of the CDR3 is 16 residues. The CDR3 nucleotides are TGTGCCAGCAGGGACCCGGGACAGGGTGCTGGAAACACCATATATTTT. Translated, it gives CASRDPGQGAGNTIYF.

Comment on this clonotype: The germline gene is not matched at one end of the junction; a read error may be the cause. J is TRBJ1-2 and V is TRBV6-1; no reliable D call. Germline CDR1 MNHNS, CDR2 SASEGT. CDR3 length: 13 amino acids. The chain's CDR3 is CAISVSSAYGYTF. DNA for the CDR3: TGTGCCATCAGTGTCAGTTCGGCGTATGGCTACACCTTC.

This clonotype was seen ten or more times. The chain carries TRBV12-3 or TRBV12-4 and TRBJ2-5, with 7 bases identical to TRBD1. The CDR3 length is 15 residues. V shed 6 bases and J 2 bases; nucleotides not matched to a gene: 9. The CDR3 bases are TGTGCCAGCAGGGTATGGGGACAGTCGCAAGAGACCCAGTACTTC. Translating gives CASRVWGQSQETQYF.

This clonotype was counted only a few times. V is TRBV28 and J is TRBJ2-2; D remains unclear. The V end was cut by 7 bases, the J end by 4 bases, with 13 bases between. Germline-derived CDR1 and CDR2 are MDHEN and SYDVKM. This CDR3 has 14 amino acids. The CDR3 region is CASTPLDGTGELFF. CDR3 DNA: TGTGCCAGCACCCCCCTTGACGGCACCGGGGAGCTGTTTTTT.

Many counts were recorded for this clonotype. The genes are TRBV20-1 and TRBJ2-4; D may correspond to TRBD1 or TRBD2 (6 bases each). Between the trimmed V and J ends, which lost 0 bases and 3 bases, there was a span of 12 bases. The V gene's germline CDR1 is DFQATT and CDR2 SNEGSKA (reference sequence). This CDR3 comprises 15 residues. The CDR3: CSAREIGGGKNIQYF. The DNA for the CDR3 is TGCAGTGCTAGAGAAATCGGGGGCGGCAAAAACATTCAGTACTTC.

V gene TRBV28 combines with J gene TRBJ2-7; TRBD1 agrees at 9 bases. The J segment lost 3 bases and the V segment lost 6 bases, leaving 6 bases of the junction unmatched. The CDR3 totals 14 residues. Germline V gives CDR1 MDHEN, CDR2 SYDVKM. Written as DNA, the CDR3 is TGTGCCAGCAGAGGCGGGACAGGGTTCTACGAGCAGTACTTC. It is translated as CASRGGTGFYEQYF.

On this clonotype itself: Being one base from a much bigger clone, this may be a read error. The CDR3 ends on some other residue instead of the conserved phenylalanine or tryptophan, so this is likely a read error. This chain links TRBV6-1 with TRBJ2-2; TRBD1 matches 8 bases. Trimming at V came to 6 bases and at J to 1 base, leaving 1 base not matched to a gene. Germline lookup yields CDR1 MNHNS and CDR2 SASEGT. CDR3 length equals 14 residues. The DNA for the CDR3 is TGTGCCAGCAGCGGGACAGGGAACACCGGGGAGCTGTTTGTT. Translated: CASSGTGNTGELFV.